A single sample is the source of the 31 T cell receptor beta chains below, sequenced in a study of T cell changes during pregnancy in multiple sclerosis. Clones were sequenced by immunoSEQ multiplex PCR, and TCRdb holds only the in-frame ones, with some missing. The repertoire holds tens of thousands of clones, with approximately 92% as singletons. The sequences come from peripheral blood, collected after pregnancy. The source of these receptors is a female donor with multiple sclerosis, enrolled in a pregnancy study.

The chain couples TRBV9 to TRBJ2-5; the match to TRBD1 covers 8 bases. Germline CDR1 is SGDLS and CDR2 is YYNGEE. V dropped 0 bases and J dropped 4; count of bases not matched to a gene: 8. This CDR3 spans 16 amino acids. CDR3 amino acids: CASSVVGQGPRETQYF. As DNA, the CDR3 is TGTGCCAGCAGCGTAGTTGGACAGGGCCCACGAGAGACCCAGTACTTC.

The chain recombines TRBV5-5 with TRBJ1-6; TRBD1 agrees at 8 bases. V dropped 4 bases and J dropped 4; count of bases not matched to a gene: 16. This CDR3 region has 19 residues. In germline, CDR1 is SGHKS, CDR2 YYEKEE (reference sequence). CDR3 region: CASSRKENRGGNYNSPLHF. The CDR3 region has the DNA TGTGCCAGCAGCCGGAAAGAAAACAGGGGGGGGAATTATAATTCACCCCTCCACTTT.

CDR3 sequence: CASSYTARSEKLFF. Here the CDR3 DNA reads TGTGCCAGCAGTTACACAGCCCGTTCTGAAAAACTGTTTTTT. This chain connects TRBV6-5 to TRBJ1-4; D unresolved. This CDR3 has 14 amino acids. CDR1 and CDR2 (germline): MNHEY, SVGAGI. Trimming left V 2 bases short and J 7 bases short, with 11 bases between.

The rearrangement links TRBV4-3 to TRBJ2-6; possible D gene TRBD2, 6 bases. The ends were cut back, 4 bases at V and 1 base at J, with 11 bases in the middle. The CDR3 is made up of 16 amino acids. The germline gives CDR1 LGHNA, CDR2 YSLEER. The CDR3 reads CASSPLRESGANVLTF. The CDR3 region has the DNA TGCGCCAGCAGCCCCCTCCGGGAGTCTGGGGCCAACGTCCTGACTTTC.

The chain is built from TRBV27 and TRBJ2-2; tentative D call: TRBD1 (6 bases). This CDR3 is 14 amino acids long. Germline loops: CDR1 MNHEY, CDR2 SMNVEV (reference sequence). The V end lost 5 bases, the J end lost 6 bases, and 13 bases lay between the germline ends. Here the CDR3 reads CASSLTGFSGELFF. In nucleotides, the CDR3 is TGTGCCAGCAGTCTCACAGGGTTCTCCGGGGAGCTGTTTTTT.

The CDR3 sequence: CASSQGVAGFPDTQYF. Here the CDR3 DNA reads TGCGCCAGCAGCCAAGGGGTAGCGGGGTTCCCAGATACGCAGTATTTT. The rearrangement links TRBV4-1 to TRBJ2-3, with TRBD2 matching over 8 bases. This CDR3 region has 16 residues. Germline V gene data show CDR1 as MGHRA and CDR2 as YSYEKL. V shed 1 base and J 4 bases; nucleotides not matched to a gene: 7.

The chain employs TRBV10-3 and TRBJ1-5, with a tentative D call TRBD1 (5 bases). This CDR3 has 14 amino acids. Trimming shortened V by 5 bases and J by 6 bases, and 14 bases separated the two germline ends. Germline values: CDR1 ENHRY, CDR2 SYGVKD. The CDR3 DNA reads as TGTGCCATCAGTACCTCCGGGGGGGGTCAGCCCCAGCATTTT. Its protein is CAISTSGGGQPQHF.

Note on this clone: One end of the junction varies from germline; a read error may be responsible. The CDR3 loop is CASSLAVIPGDEQFF. The CDR3 coding sequence is TGTGCCAGCAGCCTAGCGGTGATCCCCGGTGATGAGCAGTTCTTC. The rearrangement links TRBV7-2 to TRBJ2-1; 7 nucleotides agree with TRBD2. This CDR3 comprises 15 residues. Looked up from germline, CDR1 is SGHTA and CDR2 is FQGNSA. The whole variable domain, remainder taken from reference TRBV7-2 and TRBJ2-1, is GAGVSQSPSNKVTEKGKDVELRCDPISGHTALYWYRQSLGQGLEFLIYFQGNSAPDKSGLPSDRFSAERTGGSVSTLTIQRTQQEDSAVYLCASSLAVIPGDEQFFGPGTRLTVL.

This clone came up a few times. This rearrangement joins TRBV6-5 to TRBJ1-1; no clear D gene. CDR1 and CDR2 from the germline V gene are MNHEY and SVGAGI. The CDR3 covers 11 residues. Trimming removed 0 bases at V and 8 bases at J, with 4 bases between. The CDR3 DNA follows: TGTGCCAGCAGTTACTCGTCAGAAGCTTTCTTT. It yields the protein CASSYSSEAFF.

The chain has TRBV19 and TRBJ2-5; no clear D gene. The CDR3 runs to 14 residues. Trimming removed 7 bases at V and 0 bases at J, with 12 bases between. Germline V gene lookup returns CDR1 LNHDA and CDR2 SQIVND (reference sequence). DNA for the CDR3: TGTGCCAGTATGGCGAGGTCCCACCAAGAGACCCAGTACTTC. Translation: CASMARSHQETQYF.

This chain uses TRBV4-1 with TRBJ2-5, with D uncertain. Germline-derived CDR1 and CDR2 are MGHRA and YSYEKL. This CDR3 has 13 amino acids. Trimming pared 0 bases from V and 11 bases from J, leaving 13 bases between. In nucleotides, the CDR3 is TGCGCCAGCAGCCAAGATCTTGTCCGCGTACAGTACTTC. It yields the protein CASSQDLVRVQYF.

V is TRBV6-1 and J is TRBJ2-7; D is undetermined. Germline V CDR1 and CDR2: MNHNS, SASEGT. Trimming shortened V by 2 bases and J by 3 bases, and 5 bases separated the two germline ends. This CDR3 has 12 residues. CDR3 amino acids: CASSEPVYEQYF. The CDR3, as DNA: TGTGCCAGCAGTGAACCTGTCTACGAGCAGTACTTC.

This clone appeared a single time. The rearrangement uses TRBV9 and TRBJ1-2; 8 bases fit TRBD1. The CDR3 loop spans 12 amino acids. Germline CDR1 and CDR2: SGDLS and YYNGEE. J gave up 12 bases and V 3 bases, and 7 bases lay outside the gene matches. The CDR3 protein is CASSGLDRVNTF. The CDR3 DNA is TGTGCCAGCAGCGGATTGGACAGGGTGAACACCTTC.

V is TRBV7-9 and J is TRBJ2-7; weak D call: TRBD1 (6 bases). Germline V CDR1 and CDR2: SEHNR, FQNEAQ (reference sequence). The V end lost 5 bases, the J end lost 1 base, and 21 bases lay between the germline ends. CDR3 size: 17 residues. CDR3 nucleotides: TGTGCCAGCAGCCGAATTGCCGGGACAAGCAGGTCCTACGAGCAGTACTTC. Its protein product is CASSRIAGTSRSYEQYF.

The count of this clone is one. The chain combines TRBV27 with TRBJ1-1; 8 bases line up with TRBD1. The trim removed 5 bases at V and 11 bases at J, leaving 10 bases unmatched. CDR1 MNHEY and CDR2 SMNVEV come from the germline V gene (reference sequence). This CDR3 contains 13 residues. CDR3 region: CASSPGDRRGAFF. The DNA of the CDR3 is TGTGCCAGCAGTCCAGGGGACAGGCGGGGGGCTTTCTTT.

The gene calls are TRBV7-9 and TRBJ2-3, with D possibly TRBD1 on 5 matching bases. The CDR3 loop spans 15 amino acids. The V end was cut by 6 bases, the J end by 3 bases, with 16 bases between. Germline CDR1 is SEHNR and CDR2 is FQNEAQ (reference sequence). The CDR3 coding sequence is TGTGCCAGCAGTCCGTATGGGGCTTTGACAGATACGCAGTATTTT. Protein: CASSPYGALTDTQYF.

In regard to this clone: A read error may account for a junction end that differs from germline. This sequence joins TRBV19 and TRBJ1-1; D remains ambiguous. CDR1 LNHDA and CDR2 SQIVND come from the germline V gene (reference sequence). There are 13 residues in the CDR3. Written as DNA, the CDR3 is TGTGCCAGCAGTATCGGCCCTAAAACTAAAGCTTTCTTT. As protein: CASSIGPKTKAFF.

This rearrangement joins TRBV9 to TRBJ2-7; TRBD2 agrees at 10 bases. V shed 0 bases, J shed 3 bases, and the junction held 3 bases outside the gene matches. This CDR3 has 15 amino acids. The germline V gene encodes CDR1 SGDLS and CDR2 YYNGEE. The CDR3 reads CASSVGIAGGYEQYF. For the CDR3, the DNA is TGTGCCAGCAGCGTAGGGATAGCGGGGGGCTACGAGCAGTACTTC.

The V gene is TRBV10-3, the J gene TRBJ2-7; tentatively, D is TRBD2 (5 bases). The CDR3 covers 16 residues. The V end was cut by 6 bases, the J end by 5 bases, with 23 bases between. Germline values: CDR1 ENHRY, CDR2 SYGVKD. The CDR3 region is CAIRKPTSTTGDEQYF. Here the CDR3 DNA reads TGTGCCATCAGGAAACCGACATCGACCACCGGGGACGAGCAGTACTTC.

The chain combines TRBV19 with TRBJ1-1, with 8 bases that match TRBD1. Germline CDR1 is LNHDA and CDR2 is SQIVND (reference sequence). J lost 1 base, V lost 3 bases, and 16 bases had no gene match. The CDR3 contains 19 residues. Written as DNA, the CDR3 is TGTGCCAGTAGTATTCAACCAGGGGGCTCTTGGATTGGGAACACTGAAGCTTTCTTT. Residues: CASSIQPGGSWIGNTEAFF.

J is TRBJ2-1 and V is TRBV7-6; 10 nucleotides line up with TRBD2. Unmatched junction bases numbered 3, after V lost 3 bases and J lost 10 bases. The CDR3 runs 13 residues. The V gene's germline CDR1 is SGHVS and CDR2 FNYEAQ. CDR3 coding DNA: TGTGCCAGCAGCTTTAAAGCGGGGGGGGAGCAGTTCTTC. Its translation: CASSFKAGGEQFF.

The rearrangement joins TRBV7-9 to TRBJ2-5; 7 bases fit TRBD2. The length of the CDR3 is 15 residues. Per the germline V gene, CDR1 is SEHNR and CDR2 is FQNEAQ (reference sequence). Germline trimming cut 5 bases from V and 5 bases from J; bases unmatched to any gene: 11. The DNA for the CDR3 is TGTGCCAGCAGCCCGAGCGGGACTCCGGGCGAGACCCAGTACTTC. It encodes CASSPSGTPGETQYF.

The V gene is TRBV27, the J gene TRBJ2-7, with TRBD1 matching over 8 bases. Germline V gene lookup returns CDR1 MNHEY and CDR2 SMNVEV (reference sequence). CDR3 length: 14 residues. The V gene end was trimmed by 3 bases and the J gene end by 4 bases; junction bases not matched to a gene: 5. CDR3 DNA: TGTGCCAGCAGTTTCCGGGGACAGGCTTACGAGCAGTACTTC. Translation: CASSFRGQAYEQYF.

The genes are TRBV5-1 and TRBJ1-2, with 8 bases matching TRBD1. The trim removed 1 base at V and 6 bases at J, leaving 8 bases unmatched. The CDR3 totals 15 residues. CDR1 is SGHRS, CDR2 YFSETQ, per germline. The CDR3 here is CASSLLPQGAHGYTF. The CDR3 region has the DNA TGCGCCAGCAGCTTGTTGCCGCAGGGGGCTCATGGCTACACCTTC.

The V and J genes are TRBV27 and TRBJ1-6; unclear D gene. This CDR3 is 14 amino acids long. Germline V gene sequence: CDR1 MNHEY, CDR2 SMNVEV (reference sequence). Trimming pared 5 bases from V and 11 bases from J, leaving 16 bases between. Here the CDR3 DNA reads TGTGCCAGCAGTCTGACACATTCTATGCCACCCCTCCACTTT. This codes for CASSLTHSMPPLHF.

V and J are TRBV9 and TRBJ2-5, with TRBD2 matching 12 bases. Germline V gives CDR1 SGDLS, CDR2 YYNGEE. J gave up 9 bases and V 4 bases, and 7 bases lay outside the gene matches. The CDR3 has 14 residues. The CDR3 nucleotides read TGTGCCAGCAGCCCTACTAGCGGGGGGTGGTCCCAGTACTTC. Translating gives CASSPTSGGWSQYF.

The DNA of the CDR3 is TGTGCCACCAGCGGCCGGGACAGGAGCTACGAGCAGTACTTC. It specifies CATSGRDRSYEQYF. The gene calls are TRBV15 and TRBJ2-7, with 8 bases identical to TRBD1. Germline loops: CDR1 LNHNV, CDR2 YYDKDF (reference sequence). J lost 3 bases, V lost 5 bases, and 6 bases had no gene match. This CDR3 spans 14 amino acids.

Written as DNA, the CDR3 is TGTGCCAGCAGCTTAGCGGCAGGGTATAGTTCTGAGCAGTTCTTC. It translates to CASSLAAGYSSEQFF. The genes are TRBV7-2 and TRBJ2-1; tentative D call: TRBD1 (5 bases). With 0 bases removed from V and 9 bases from J, the gap between germline ends came to 15 bases. Germline CDR1 is SGHTA and CDR2 is FQGNSA. The CDR3 extends over 15 amino acids.

This clone was seen only a few times. V usage is TRBV6-4 and J usage is TRBJ1-6; perhaps TRBD1 as D (5 bases). CDR1 and CDR2 from the germline V gene are MRHNA and SNTAGT. This CDR3 is 14 amino acids long. The V end lost 6 bases, the J end lost 9 bases, and 15 bases lay between the germline ends. This chain's CDR3 is CASSVDTGGSPLHF. CDR3 in DNA: TGTGCCAGCAGCGTGGACACGGGGGGTTCACCCCTCCACTTT.

The chain combines TRBV7-3 with TRBJ2-1; TRBD1 aligns across 7 bases. The CDR3 is 13 amino acids. Trimming removed 5 bases from V and 5 bases from J; junction bases left unmatched: 3. From germline, CDR1 is SGHTA and CDR2 FQGTGA. DNA for the CDR3: TGTGCCAGCAGCCTAGACAGGGACAATGAGCAGTTCTTC. Translating gives CASSLDRDNEQFF.

The V gene is TRBV5-1, the J gene TRBJ1-2, with D maybe TRBD1 (6 bases). The CDR3 contains 18 residues. CDR1 and CDR2 (germline): SGHRS, YFSETQ. Trimming shortened V by 2 bases and J by 0 bases, and 20 bases separated the two germline ends. The DNA of the CDR3 is TGCGCCAGCAGCTTCTCCTCACGACAGGCGCACCCTAACTATGGCTACACCTTC. Its translation: CASSFSSRQAHPNYGYTF.